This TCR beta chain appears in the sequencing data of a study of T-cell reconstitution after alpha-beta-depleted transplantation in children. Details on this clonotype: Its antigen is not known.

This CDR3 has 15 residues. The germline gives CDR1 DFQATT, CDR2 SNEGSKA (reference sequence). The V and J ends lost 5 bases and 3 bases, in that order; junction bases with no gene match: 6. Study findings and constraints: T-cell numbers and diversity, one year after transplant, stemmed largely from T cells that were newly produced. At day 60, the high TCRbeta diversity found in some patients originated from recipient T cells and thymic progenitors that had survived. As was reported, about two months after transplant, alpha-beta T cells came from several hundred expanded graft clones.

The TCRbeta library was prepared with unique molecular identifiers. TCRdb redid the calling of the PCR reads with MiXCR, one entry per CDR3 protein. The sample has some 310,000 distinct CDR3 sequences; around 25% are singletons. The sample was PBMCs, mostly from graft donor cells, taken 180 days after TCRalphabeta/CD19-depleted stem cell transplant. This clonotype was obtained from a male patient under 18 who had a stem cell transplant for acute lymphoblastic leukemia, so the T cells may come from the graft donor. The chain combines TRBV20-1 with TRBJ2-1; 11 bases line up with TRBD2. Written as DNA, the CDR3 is TGCAGTGCTCCCCGACTAGCGGGGATCTACAATGAGCAGTTCTTC. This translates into CSAPRLAGIYNEQFF.